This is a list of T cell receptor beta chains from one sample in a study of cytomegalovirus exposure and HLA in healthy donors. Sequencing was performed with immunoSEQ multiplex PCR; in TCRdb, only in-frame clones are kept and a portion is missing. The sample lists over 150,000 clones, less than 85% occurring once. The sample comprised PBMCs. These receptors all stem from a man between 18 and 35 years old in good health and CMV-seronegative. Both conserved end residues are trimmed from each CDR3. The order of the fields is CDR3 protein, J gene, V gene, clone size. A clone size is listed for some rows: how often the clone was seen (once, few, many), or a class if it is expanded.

SVVGGRSSYEQY | TRBJ2-7 | TRBV29-1 | NA
ASSDTPGIAGANVLT | TRBJ2-6 | TRBV6-4 | NA
AWTPASETDTQY | TRBJ2-3 | TRBV30 | NA
ASSISGGEYNEQF | TRBJ2-1 | TRBV7-3 | once
ASSFRPQDYQY | TRBJ2-5 | TRBV5-1 | NA
SVRLGFWQGMRETQY | TRBJ2-5 | TRBV29-1 | NA
ASKKIEGRGAF | TRBJ1-1 | TRBV5-6 | NA
ASSSGVEAF | TRBJ1-1 | TRBV6-5 | few
ASSLEPGHRIYGYT | TRBJ1-2 | TRBV5-1 | NA
ASSPRTGRESEQY | TRBJ2-7 | TRBV18 | NA
ASSYGTILYEQY | TRBJ2-7 | TRBV11-3 | NA
ASSPLAPTGARAVEQY | TRBJ2-7 | TRBV18 | NA
ATSRGPTEAF | TRBJ1-1 | TRBV15 | NA
SARDRGGYT | TRBJ1-2 | TRBV20-1 | NA
ASSRGQGPNTEAF | TRBJ1-1 | TRBV4-1 | NA
ASNDLAGQSEQY | TRBJ2-7 | TRBV6-5 | few
ASSPSGQGADYNEQF | TRBJ2-1 | TRBV18 | few
ASSPGTDTDTQY | TRBJ2-3 | TRBV7-9 | NA
ASSYDRSYEQY | TRBJ2-7 | TRBV4-1 | NA
ASSPHLTGTGTVRPPTDTQY | TRBJ2-3 | TRBV14 | NA
ATQGNTGELF | TRBJ2-2 | TRBV6-5 | NA
ASSQEGLAGLYNEQF | TRBJ2-1 | TRBV4-1 | NA
ASSVGPQGTNGYT | TRBJ1-2 | TRBV9 | NA
ATSSEVWWPYTDTQY | TRBJ2-3 | TRBV15 | NA
ASSLGRGRSGTDTQY | TRBJ2-3 | TRBV7-9 | NA
ASSPEFRVGNTEAF | TRBJ1-1 | TRBV5-4 | few
ASSSTGADTQY | TRBJ2-3 | TRBV7-2 | NA
ASSLEAQGGGNTIY | TRBJ1-3 | TRBV9 | once
ASSLGGANSGANVLT | TRBJ2-6 | TRBV5-4 | NA
ASSKGDSMNTEAF | TRBJ1-1 | TRBV21-1 | NA
ASSYLGVPEAF | TRBJ1-1 | TRBV6-6 | once
ASSLLQGNYEQY | TRBJ2-7 | TRBV5-5 | few
ASSHSTGGVSQPQH | TRBJ1-5 | TRBV19 | once
ASRDRGGNQPQH | TRBJ1-5 | TRBV19 | few
ASSHRQTGTIHTDTQY | TRBJ2-3 | TRBV5-5 | NA
ASSPRSADTQY | TRBJ2-3 | TRBV7-6 | NA
ASSVGQGRAYEQY | TRBJ2-7 | TRBV9 | NA
ASSPRQENTEAF | TRBJ1-1 | TRBV7-2 | NA
SVENGLLPYEQY | TRBJ2-7 | TRBV29-1 | NA
ASSLAGRDEQY | TRBJ2-7 | TRBV7-6 | NA
ASSGGALSYGYT | TRBJ1-2 | TRBV9 | NA
ASTGSSGGYGYT | TRBJ1-2 | TRBV25-1 | NA
ASSYSGEGVNEQF | TRBJ2-1 | TRBV6-6 | NA
ASGLSPIGGGNTEAF | TRBJ1-1 | TRBV12-5 | NA
ASSVGTDHKNTEAF | TRBJ1-1 | TRBV9 | NA
ASSSDRSSYEQY | TRBJ2-7 | TRBV7-9 | NA
ASSVGGRRTDTQY | TRBJ2-3 | TRBV9 | once
ASSSLNQDTQY | TRBJ2-3 | TRBV27 | NA
ASPGGPTNEKLF | TRBJ1-4 | TRBV5-8 | many
ASSLVRGSNSPLH | TRBJ1-6 | TRBV5-6 | NA
ASSFWGRPAGANTGELF | TRBJ2-2 | TRBV5-4 | NA
ASSSTLAGVISEQF | TRBJ2-1 | TRBV7-9 | NA
ASSRLLAGPSNEQF | TRBJ2-1 | TRBV14 | NA
ASSELGLYNEQF | TRBJ2-1 | TRBV6-5 | NA
ATSPPRAGELF | TRBJ2-2 | TRBV15 | NA
ASRARTWIGELF | TRBJ2-2 | TRBV6-1 | NA